This note documents a single TCR beta chain sequence. Its antigen is undetermined. This entry belongs to a study of cytomegalovirus exposure and HLA in healthy donors. V lost 1 base to trimming and J lost 2 bases, with 14 bases between them. The CDR3 is 16 amino acids. Germline CDR1 reads KGHSH; CDR2 reads LQKENI. Study results and limitations: Presence/absence analysis assumed near-uniform sequencing depth across donors. The study recorded 150 to 200 TCR beta chains that were cytomegalovirus-associated. It was reported in a later analysis that an Asian-associated ancestry cluster showed fewer N-insertions than the roughly 710-donor mean. An analysis done earlier found most TCR beta V segments productive about 87% or about 30% of the time.

The PCR had 60 Vbeta and 13 Jbeta primers. Here immunoSEQ multiplex PCR was the method, and the copy in TCRdb shows in-frame clones only, minus some. The sample carries around 170,000 clones, 82% recorded once. Sequencing used PBMCs. This receptor was obtained from a middle-aged man in good health and CMV-seronegative. The rearrangement uses TRBV18 and TRBJ2-5; TRBD2 is a possible D gene (6 bases). In DNA, the CDR3 is TGTGCCAGCTCACCACGTATCCCCGGGACTCAAGAGACCCAGTACTTC. Translating it yields CASSPRIPGTQETQYF. The entire variable domain, with the rest obtained from reference TRBV18 and TRBJ2-5, is as follows: NAGVMQNPRHLVRRRGQEARLRCSPMKGHSHVYWYRQLPEEGLKFMVYLQKENIIDESGMPKERFSAEFPKEGPSILRIQQVVRGDSAAYFCASSPRIPGTQETQYFGPGTRLLVL.